The rows below give T cell receptor beta chains drawn from one sample of a study of shared clonotypes between healthy human individuals. Sequencing used immunoSEQ multiplex PCR; TCRdb keeps in-frame clones, though not all of them. This table has approximately 240,000 clones, approximately 70% appearing once. The sequenced sample was memory CD4+ T cells sorted from blood. The receptors were gathered from a man aged 25 to 40 in good health. CDR3s include the opening cysteine and the closing phenylalanine or tryptophan. D genes are given only for firm matches. A clone size is listed for some rows: how often the clone was seen (once, few, many), or a class if it is expanded.

d_call | j_call | v_call | clone_size | cdr3_nt | cdr3_aa
TRBD2 | TRBJ2-1 | TRBV5-1 | - | TGCGCCAGCAGCTGGGGACTAGCGGGACCAGCTGGTGAGCAGTTCTTC | CASSWGLAGPAGEQFF
TRBD2 | TRBJ2-3 | TRBV28 | - | TGTGCCAGCAGCCGCGGGACTAGCGGGAAGACAGATACGCAGTATTTT | CASSRGTSGKTDTQYF
- | TRBJ1-3 | TRBV5-1 | - | TGCGCCAGCAGACCGGGTGAGATCACTGGAAACACCATATATTTT | CASRPGEITGNTIYF
TRBD2 | TRBJ2-7 | TRBV7-8 | - | TGTGCCAGCAGTTCTAATCCACTAGCGGGAGTTTCCGAGCAGTACTTC | CASSSNPLAGVSEQYF
TRBD2 | TRBJ2-1 | TRBV5-1 | once | TGCGCCAGCAGTTCAATAAGCGGGAGTTTGGAGCAGTTCTTC | CASSSISGSLEQFF
- | TRBJ1-3 | TRBV6-5 | - | TGTGCCAGCAGTACATTCTCGGGAAACACCATATATTTT | CASSTFSGNTIYF
- | TRBJ2-7 | TRBV28 | - | TGTGCCAGCCAGCGGGACAACTACGAGCAGTACTTC | CASQRDNYEQYF
- | TRBJ1-2 | TRBV29-1 | few | TGCAGCGTTGTGATGGGTTTTGGTGGCTACACCTTC | CSVVMGFGGYTF
- | TRBJ2-3 | TRBV28 | - | TGTGCCAGCTCCATAGCGGCGGACGGCACAGATACGCAGTATTTT | CASSIAADGTDTQYF
- | TRBJ2-1 | TRBV19 | - | TGTGCCAGTAGTATAGATGAACAAACCTACAATGAGCAGTTCTTC | CASSIDEQTYNEQFF
- | TRBJ1-1 | TRBV25-1 | - | TGTGCCAGCAGTGAATCAGGAATTGGCTGGGGCCGCGGGACTGAAGCTTTCTTT | CASSESGIGWGRGTEAFF